The T cell receptor beta chain under discussion was sequenced for a study of immune evolution from preneoplasia to lung adenocarcinoma. CDR3 size: 15 residues. Trimming removed 4 bases from V and 5 bases from J; junction bases left unmatched: 5. Germline CDR1 reads KGHSH; CDR2 reads LQKENI. The data were produced by immunoSEQ multiplex PCR, yet TCRdb's version contains in-frame clones alone and is incomplete. The sample holds thousands of clones; around 82% are singletons and the top ten take less than 8.5%. This clone was seen only once. This chain links TRBV18 with TRBJ1-5, with 10 bases matching TRBD1. This sequence originates from an older person with lung adenocarcinoma. The sequencing input was FFPE adjacent normal lung tissue. The CDR3 DNA reads as TGTGCCAGCTCACAGGACAGGGGGTACCATCAGCCCCAGCATTTT. It specifies CASSQDRGYHQPQHF.